These 27 T cell receptor beta chains were sequenced from one sample in a study of OX40 agonist ivuxolimab in advanced cancers. Produced via immunoSEQ multiplex PCR; TCRdb's table is partial and in-frame only. The table records approximately 70,000 clones, about 80% of them present only once. The material was CD4+ or CD8+ T cells sorted from blood, obtained in a trial of the OX40 agonist ivuxolimab. All receptors come from an adult with an advanced solid tumor such as melanoma, head and neck, liver or kidney cancer.

The chain joins TRBV2 to TRBJ2-6; TRBD1 aligns across 7 bases. Germline values: CDR1 SNHLY, CDR2 FYNNEI. V gave up 6 bases and J gave up 2 bases; unmatched junction bases: 10. The CDR3 has 17 residues. As DNA, the CDR3 is TGTGCCAGCAGAGAAAAAACAACAGGGGCTGGGGCCAACGTCCTGACTTTC. Translated: CASREKTTGAGANVLTF.

In nucleotides, the CDR3 is TGTGCCAGCAGAAGAACCAGGGGGCAGGTTGAAAAACTGTTTTTT. Its translation: CASRRTRGQVEKLFF. The rearrangement uses TRBV6-5 and TRBJ1-4; 8 bases are shared with TRBD1. V was clipped by 6 bases and J by 7 bases; unmatched bases: 10. The V gene's germline CDR1 is MNHEY and CDR2 SVGAGI. The CDR3 loop spans 15 amino acids.

With respect to this clone: Germline is not matched at one junction end, which may reflect a read error. V and J are TRBV7-6 and TRBJ2-7; 7 nucleotides line up with TRBD1. Germline loops: CDR1 SGHVS, CDR2 FNYEAQ. This CDR3 contains 10 residues. CDR3 nucleotides: TGTGCCAGCAGCACTAGGGGGCAAAGCTTC. It translates to CASSTRGQSF.

The genes are TRBV7-8 and TRBJ1-2; the D gene is possibly TRBD1 (5 bases). Germline loops: CDR1 SGHVS, CDR2 FQNEAQ. This CDR3 is 15 amino acids long. V lost 1 base, J lost 4 bases, and 13 bases lay in between. CDR3 nucleotides: TGTGCCAGCAGCTTAGTGCGGGGGTCAGGCTATGGCTACACCTTC. Translation gives CASSLVRGSGYGYTF.

The V and J genes are TRBV5-1 and TRBJ1-3; D gene unclear. V dropped 1 base and J dropped 4 bases, with 12 bases sitting between them. Germline V lookup: CDR1 SGHRS, CDR2 YFSETQ. The CDR3 loop spans 15 amino acids. This CDR3 is CASSLIGSHGNTIYF. CDR3 coding DNA: TGCGCCAGCAGCTTGATTGGTTCCCACGGAAACACCATATATTTT. Using reference TRBV5-1 and TRBJ1-3 for the parts outside the CDR3, the full variable domain is KAGVTQTPRYLIKTRGQQVTLSCSPISGHRSVSWYQQTPGQGLQFLFEYFSETQRNKGNFPGRFSGRQFSNSRSEMNVSTLELGDSALYLCASSLIGSHGNTIYFGEGSWLTVV.

This chain joins TRBV5-1 and TRBJ2-1; 8 bases agree with TRBD2. V was clipped by 0 bases and J by 0 bases; unmatched bases: 5. This CDR3 spans 17 amino acids. CDR1 is SGHRS, CDR2 YFSETQ, per germline. CDR3 sequence: CASSLASAGGSYNEQFF. In DNA, the CDR3 is TGCGCCAGCAGCTTGGCCTCCGCGGGGGGCTCCTACAATGAGCAGTTCTTC.

The chain carries TRBV6-4 and TRBJ1-4; D ambiguous. Trimming left V 3 bases short and J 5 bases short, with 1 base between. CDR1 is MRHNA, CDR2 SNTAGT, per germline. The CDR3 covers 11 residues. CDR3: CASSENEKLFF. DNA of the CDR3: TGTGCCAGCAGTGAGAATGAAAAACTGTTTTTT.

The CDR3: CASSLDGWDREVSEAFF. The CDR3 nucleotides are TGCGCCAGCAGCTTGGACGGGTGGGACAGGGAAGTTTCTGAAGCTTTCTTT. The J gene is TRBJ1-1, the V gene TRBV5-1; 9 nucleotides match TRBD1. CDR1 is SGHRS and CDR2 is YFSETQ in the germline V gene. CDR3 length equals 17 residues. The trim removed 0 bases at V and 6 bases at J, leaving 12 bases unmatched.

V gene TRBV29-1 combines with J gene TRBJ1-1; D remains ambiguous. Per the germline V gene, CDR1 is SQVTM and CDR2 is ANQGSEA. Trimming took 7 bases from V and 1 from J, leaving 13 bases between them. CDR3 size: 13 residues. The chain's CDR3 is CSAKALRNTEAFF. The CDR3 bases are TGCAGCGCCAAGGCCCTTCGGAACACTGAAGCTTTCTTT. Using reference TRBV29-1 and TRBJ1-1 for the parts outside the CDR3, the full variable domain is SAVISQKPSRDICQRGTSLTIQCQVDSQVTMMFWYRQQPGQSLTLIATANQGSEATYESGFVIDKFPISRPNLTFSTLTVSNMSPEDSSIYLCSAKALRNTEAFFGQGTRLTVV.

This chain connects TRBV10-2 to TRBJ1-3, with a tentative D call TRBD1 (5 bases). The germline V gene encodes CDR1 WSHSY and CDR2 SAAADI. This CDR3 contains 16 residues. The V and J ends lost 2 bases and 3 bases respectively, with 14 bases between them. The CDR3, as DNA: TGCGCCAGCAGTGAGAAGGCGGGGGACGTTGGAAACACCATATATTTT. It yields the protein CASSEKAGDVGNTIYF.

This clone was counted a single time. This rearrangement joins TRBV19 to TRBJ1-4; D unclear. Germline assignment: CDR1 LNHDA and CDR2 SQIVND (reference sequence). This CDR3 region has 16 residues. The V gene lost 1 base and the J gene lost 2 bases, with 11 bases spanning the gap. The CDR3 is CASSIGQSPTNEKLFF. The DNA of the CDR3 is TGTGCCAGTAGTATAGGACAAAGCCCCACTAATGAAAAACTGTTTTTT.

V and J are TRBV28 and TRBJ2-7; 8 bases map to TRBD1. The CDR3 length is 17 residues. CDR1 is MDHEN and CDR2 is SYDVKM in the germline V gene. The J segment lost 6 bases and the V segment lost 1 base, leaving 14 bases of the junction unmatched. The CDR3 coding sequence is TGTGCCAGCAGTTTATCTCCCCGGGGCAGGGGGCGCGCCGAGCAGTACTTC. Translating it yields CASSLSPRGRGRAEQYF.

The V and J genes are TRBV4-1 and TRBJ2-1; 9 bases fit TRBD2. Germline CDR1 is MGHRA and CDR2 is YSYEKL. The CDR3 length is 16 residues. Trimming took 4 bases from V and 6 from J; bases not matched to a gene: 10. CDR3: CASSPPSGGSGNEQFF. CDR3 DNA sequence: TGCGCCAGCAGCCCGCCCAGCGGGGGGTCTGGCAATGAGCAGTTCTTC.

There are a few counts of this clone. The chain joins TRBV5-6 to TRBJ1-4, with D hard to call. The germline V gene has CDR1 SGHDT and CDR2 YYEEEE. V was cut by 4 bases and J by 5 bases, with 12 bases left in between. The CDR3 consists of 14 residues. CDR3 residues: CASSRGVGNEKLFF. CDR3 nucleotides: TGTGCCAGCAGCCGTGGGGTGGGGAATGAAAAACTGTTTTTT. The full variable domain, with the rest looked up from reference TRBV5-6 and TRBJ1-4, is DAGVTQSPTHLIKTRGQQVTLRCSPKSGHDTVSWYQQALGQGPQFIFQYYEEEERQRGNFPDRFSGHQFPNYSSELNVNALLLGDSALYLCASSRGVGNEKLFFGSGTQLSVL.

The CDR3 DNA reads TGCAGCGTTGACTACGCCCGGGACTCCAACACTGAAGCTTTCTTT. Protein sequence: CSVDYARDSNTEAFF. The chain joins TRBV29-1 to TRBJ1-1; TRBD1 is a possible D gene (5 bases). V lost 3 bases to trimming and J lost 2 bases, with 16 bases between them. This CDR3 has 15 amino acids. Germline assignment: CDR1 SQVTM and CDR2 ANQGSEA.

The CDR3 bases are TGTGCCAGCAGCCCCCGGACGTCCTCCTACGAGCAGTACTTC. As protein: CASSPRTSSYEQYF. The chain recombines TRBV27 with TRBJ2-7, with D hard to call. Germline CDR1 reads MNHEY; CDR2 reads SMNVEV (reference sequence). Deletions cut 6 bases from V and 0 bases from J, with 12 bases between. The CDR3 spans 14 residues.

This clone was found a few times. In DNA, the CDR3 is TGCAGCGTGCAAACAGGGCCCTACGAGCAGTACTTC. Its protein is CSVQTGPYEQYF. This chain joins TRBV29-1 and TRBJ2-7, with a possible D match to TRBD1 (6 bases). Germline lookup yields CDR1 SQVTM and CDR2 ANQGSEA. V was trimmed by 6 bases and J by 2 bases, leaving 11 bases between them. The CDR3 runs to 12 residues.

V usage is TRBV9 and J usage is TRBJ2-3; 8 nucleotides align to TRBD1. Germline CDR1 and CDR2: SGDLS and YYNGEE. The CDR3 contains 16 residues. Trimming cost V 4 bases and J 2 bases; bases outside gene matches: 9. The CDR3 nucleotides are TGTGCCAGCAGCACTTCGACAGGGGCCTTCACAGATACGCAGTATTTT. It yields the protein CASSTSTGAFTDTQYF.

This clone showed up just once. The chain links TRBV7-2 to TRBJ2-7; TRBD1 matches at 9 bases. Trimming cost V 7 bases and J 6 bases; bases outside gene matches: 7. Germline CDR1 is SGHTA and CDR2 is FQGNSA. This CDR3 is built from 13 residues. DNA of the CDR3: TGTGCCAGCACCAACGGACAGGGGAGCGAGCAGTACTTC. It translates to CASTNGQGSEQYF.

The chain carries TRBV11-2 and TRBJ2-5; 11 bases agree with TRBD2. After removal of 1 base from V and 5 bases from J, the junction contained 9 bases not matched to a gene. Per the germline V gene, CDR1 is SGHAT and CDR2 is FQNNGV. The CDR3 spans 17 residues. This CDR3 reads CASSLVRSGGARETQYF. The CDR3 DNA is TGTGCCAGCAGCTTAGTTCGTAGCGGGGGGGCCCGGGAGACCCAGTACTTC. Based on the CDR3 plus reference TRBV11-2 and TRBJ2-5, the full variable domain is EAGVAQSPRYKIIEKRQSVAFWCNPISGHATLYWYQQILGQGPKLLIQFQNNGVVDDSQLPKDRFSAERLKGVDSTLKIQPAKLEDSAVYLCASSLVRSGGARETQYFGPGTRLLVL.

V usage is TRBV25-1 and J usage is TRBJ2-7; D not certain. The germline V gene has CDR1 MGHDK and CDR2 SYGVNS. V lost 0 bases and J 2 bases, leaving 11 bases between the germline ends. The CDR3 runs to 15 residues. This CDR3 is CASSEYASRTYEQYF. CDR3 DNA sequence: TGTGCCAGCAGTGAATATGCGTCCCGGACCTACGAGCAGTACTTC.

This chain connects TRBV7-8 to TRBJ1-6; D is possibly TRBD1 (5 bases). Germline-derived CDR1 and CDR2 are SGHVS and FQNEAQ. V was clipped by 4 bases and J by 0 bases, with 16 bases between them. The CDR3 totals 18 residues. The CDR3 sequence: CASSSIGGGSSYNSPLHF. CDR3 sequence (DNA): TGTGCCAGCAGCTCGATTGGTGGGGGGAGCTCCTATAATTCACCCCTCCACTTT.

The rearrangement links TRBV28 to TRBJ1-2; weak D call: TRBD1 (5 bases). The CDR3 extends over 12 amino acids. Per germline, CDR1 MDHEN and CDR2 SYDVKM. Between the trimmed V and J ends, which lost 6 bases and 8 bases, there was a span of 13 bases. Here the CDR3 DNA reads TGTGCCAGCAGCGAGACAGTGAGGGGCTACACCTTC. This sequence encodes CASSETVRGYTF.

Details on this clone: A much larger clonotype is one base distant, so this may be a read error. CDR3 in amino acids: CTSSPEVQANYGYTF. Here the CDR3 DNA reads TGTACCAGCTCCCCCGAGGTCCAGGCTAACTATGGCTACACCTTC. The chain recombines TRBV18 with TRBJ1-2; D remains unclear. This CDR3 is built from 15 residues. From germline, CDR1 is KGHSH and CDR2 LQKENI.

The CDR3, as DNA: TGTGCCAGCAGCAGACAGGGGAATGATCAGCCCCAGCATTTT. It is translated as CASSRQGNDQPQHF. J is TRBJ1-5 and V is TRBV6-5; 8 nucleotides match TRBD1. CDR1 and CDR2 (germline): MNHEY, SVGAGI. The V segment lost 6 bases and the J segment 5 bases; nucleotides outside the gene matches: 6. The CDR3 extends over 14 amino acids.

This clone appeared a single time. J is TRBJ1-2 and V is TRBV6-1; D uncertain. Trimming left V 3 bases short and J 5 bases short, with 1 base between. This CDR3 is 10 amino acids long. Germline V gene sequence: CDR1 MNHNS, CDR2 SASEGT. The CDR3 is CASSDYGYTF. Written as DNA, the CDR3 is TGTGCCAGCAGTGATTATGGCTACACCTTC.

The V call is TRBV5-6, the J call TRBJ1-3; perhaps TRBD1 as D (5 bases). The CDR3 totals 16 residues. Trimming removed 3 bases at V and 5 bases at J, with 18 bases between. Germline V lookup: CDR1 SGHDT, CDR2 YYEEEE. The CDR3 nucleotides are TGTGCCAGCAGCTCGTCCGGGGCCGGGGGTCGAAACACCATATATTTT. Amino acid sequence: CASSSSGAGGRNTIYF. Complete variable domain (other parts from reference TRBV5-6 and TRBJ1-3): DAGVTQSPTHLIKTRGQQVTLRCSPKSGHDTVSWYQQALGQGPQFIFQYYEEEERQRGNFPDRFSGHQFPNYSSELNVNALLLGDSALYLCASSSSGAGGRNTIYFGEGSWLTVV.